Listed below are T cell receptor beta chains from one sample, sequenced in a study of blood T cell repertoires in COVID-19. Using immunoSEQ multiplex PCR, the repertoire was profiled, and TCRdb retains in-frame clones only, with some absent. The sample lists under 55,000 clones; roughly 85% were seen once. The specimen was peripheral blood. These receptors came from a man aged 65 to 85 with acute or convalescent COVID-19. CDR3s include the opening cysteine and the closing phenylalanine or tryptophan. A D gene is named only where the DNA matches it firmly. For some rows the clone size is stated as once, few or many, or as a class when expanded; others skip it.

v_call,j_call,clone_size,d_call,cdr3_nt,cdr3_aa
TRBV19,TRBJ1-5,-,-,TGTGCCAGTAGTAGCGCGGGAGCCGCAAATCAGCCCCAGCATTTT,CASSSAGAANQPQHF
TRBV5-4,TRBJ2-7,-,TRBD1,TGTGCCACCAGGGGGCAGGGGAGTGAGCAGTACTTC,CATRGQGSEQYF
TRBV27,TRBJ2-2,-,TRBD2,TGTGCCAGCAGTTTATCTCTAGCGGGGGCAACCGGGGAGCTGTTTTTT,CASSLSLAGATGELFF
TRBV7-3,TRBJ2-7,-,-,TGTGCCAGCAGCTTACACAGCTCAGGGTCCTACGAGCAGTACTTC,CASSLHSSGSYEQYF
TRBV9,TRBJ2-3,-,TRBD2,TGTGCCAGCGGCCATACTAGCGGTGTCACAGATACGCAGTATTTT,CASGHTSGVTDTQYF
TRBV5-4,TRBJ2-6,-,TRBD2,TGTGCCAGCAGCGCGGGACTAGCGGGAGCGGTTGGGGCCAACGTCCTGACTTTC,CASSAGLAGAVGANVLTF
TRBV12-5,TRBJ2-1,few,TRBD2,TGTGCTAGTGGTCCCTCCTTTTCCGGGAGGGAATCCTACAATGAGCAGTTCTTC,CASGPSFSGRESYNEQFF
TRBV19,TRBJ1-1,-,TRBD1,TGTGCCAGCAGTCGACAGGGGGCAACTGAAGCTTTCTTT,CASSRQGATEAFF
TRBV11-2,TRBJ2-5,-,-,TGTGCCAGCAGTTTTGGCTCGCAAGAGACCCAGTACTTC,CASSFGSQETQYF
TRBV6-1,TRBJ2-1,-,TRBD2,TGTGCCAGCAGTGACCCGGCGAGGCTAGCGGGATCGGATTACAATGAGCAGTTCTTC,CASSDPARLAGSDYNEQFF
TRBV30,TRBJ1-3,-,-,TGTGCCTGGAAGAAACAGGGAAACACCATATATTTT,CAWKKQGNTIYF
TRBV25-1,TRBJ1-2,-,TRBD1,TGTGCCAGCAGCGCACCAGGGGGAACCTATGGCTACACCTTC,CASSAPGGTYGYTF
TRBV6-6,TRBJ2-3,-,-,TGTGCCAGCAGTTACTCGATTCGTAGGGGAGATACGCAGTATTTT,CASSYSIRRGDTQYF
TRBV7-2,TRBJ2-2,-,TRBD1,TGTGCCAGCAGCCGTGGACAGGTGAACACCGGGGAGCTGTTTTTT,CASSRGQVNTGELFF
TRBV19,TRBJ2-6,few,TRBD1,TGTGCCAGTAGTTTAGGGACAGGGTCCCCCGGGGCCAACGTCCTGACTTTC,CASSLGTGSPGANVLTF
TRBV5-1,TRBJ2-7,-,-,TGCGCCAGCAGCGAGGACACTCCACCGACCTACGAGCAGTACTTC,CASSEDTPPTYEQYF